This T cell receptor (beta chain) emerged from a study of blood T cell repertoires in COVID-19. Germline CDR1 is SEHNR and CDR2 is FQNEAQ (reference sequence). V shed 0 bases, J shed 2 bases, and the junction held 10 bases outside the gene matches. CDR3 length: 19 residues. Libraries were prepared by immunoSEQ multiplex PCR; TCRdb keeps only in-frame clonotypes and omits some of them. The sample comprises fewer than 250,000 clones, roughly 83% of which are singletons, and 6% to 9.5% rests with the top ten. This chain joins TRBV7-9 and TRBJ2-1, with 10 bases identical to TRBD2. This receptor was identified in a woman between 50 and 59 years old with acute or convalescent COVID-19. The sample consisted of peripheral blood. In DNA form, the CDR3 reads TGTGCCAGCAGCTTAGCGCTTGAGGCTAGCGGGGGACCCTACAATGAGCAGTTCTTC. This gives the protein CASSLALEASGGPYNEQFF.